This paragraph reports one T cell receptor (beta chain). This receptor's antigen is unknown. There are no base qualities to consult, and no much larger clone falls within one base. These data belong to a study of OX40 agonist ivuxolimab in advanced cancers. General notes on the study: Ivuxolimab, which targeted the costimulatory receptor OX40 (CD134), was an agonistic, fully human IgG2 monoclonal antibody. The purpose of peripheral TCRbeta sequencing was to test whether ivuxolimab changed TCR sequence diversity and led to clonal T-cell expansion. Patients were allowed to have had prior anti-PD-1, anti-PD-L1 or anti-CTLA-4 therapy, and roughly two fifths of the dose-escalation patients had been treated with checkpoint inhibitors. In the dose-escalation cohort, 82.7% of patients were male, and the mean age was approximately 60 years, with a range of roughly 20 to 79. Intravenous ivuxolimab was administered to patients every 2 weeks at six dose levels: 0.01, 0.1, 0.3, 1.5, 3 and 10 mg/kg. Of the roughly 50 dose-escalation patients, hepatocellular carcinoma was present in roughly 19, melanoma in around 15, renal cell carcinoma in 9 and head and neck cancer in 9. Three dose-escalation patients achieved partial responses, one with hepatocellular carcinoma and two with cutaneous melanoma. The monotherapy dose-escalation portion (N ≈ 52 patients) of the phase I ivuxolimab trial is reported in the paper.

To sequence the TCRbeta CDR3 region, genomic DNA was isolated from the sorted cells. TCRbeta CDR3 regions were sequenced using the immunoSEQ Assay. In its TCRdb copy, this immuneACCESS table keeps in-frame sequences only and misses some clones. Where compared with another copy, unresolved V genes explain less than half of these, and the others have no known cause. Present in this sample are approximately 64,000 clones, 83% of which were seen just once. The ten largest clones take up 0.7% of the sample. Study-level results and caveats: Partial responders in the 0.1-3.0 mg/kg groups had among the lowest normalized peripheral clonal expansion, especially among CD8+ T cells. On average, CD8+ T cells showed more expanded clones than CD4+ T cells after ivuxolimab. Clonal expansion of both CD4+ and CD8+ blood T cells was observed from baseline to week 6 at doses 0.1 to 3.0 mg/kg. Which antigens the clonally expanded peripheral T cells were specific for was not determined. Low levels of normalized T-cell clonal expansion were also shown by some nonresponding patients.

The cysteine opens and the phenylalanine closes a CDR3 of 14 amino acids. The entry retains the CDR3 DNA only, 42 bases that are in frame from base 1. Via the germline V gene (reference sequence), CDR1 is SGHKS and CDR2 YYEKEE. V is reduced by 4 bases and J by 6 bases, leaving a spacing of 15 bases between them. Patients with autoimmune disease history or receiving systemic immunosuppression were excluded from the trial. Peripheral blood for TCR sequencing was collected from all dose cohorts at baseline, on cycle 4 day 1, and on cycle 7 day 1. Samples came from an open-label, multicenter, first-in-human phase I dose-escalation trial of ivuxolimab. Adults with locally advanced or metastatic melanoma, renal cell, hepatocellular, or head and neck squamous cell carcinoma were enrolled in the trial. Before TCR sequencing, CD4+ T cells and CD8+ T cells were sorted from peripheral blood as separate populations.

This specimen was CD4+ or CD8+ T cells sorted from blood, taken in a trial of the OX40 agonist ivuxolimab. This sequence was found in an adult with an advanced solid tumor such as melanoma, head and neck, liver or kidney cancer. The V and J segments used are TRBV5-5 and TRBJ2-3; the D match is possibly TRBD1 or TRBD2, with 6 bases aligned in each. The DNA sequence reads TGTGCCAGCAGCCCAGGAGGGGGTATTGATACGCAGTATTTT. Translation gives CASSPGGGIDTQYF.